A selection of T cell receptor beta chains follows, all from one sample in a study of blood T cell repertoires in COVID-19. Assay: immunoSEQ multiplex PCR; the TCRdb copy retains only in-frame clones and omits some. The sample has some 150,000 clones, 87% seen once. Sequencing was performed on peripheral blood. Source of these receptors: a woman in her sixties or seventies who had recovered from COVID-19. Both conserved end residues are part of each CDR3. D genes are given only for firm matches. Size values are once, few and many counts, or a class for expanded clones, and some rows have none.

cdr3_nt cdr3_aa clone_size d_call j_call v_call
TGTGCCAGCAGCCCAGGGACACAGACTGAAGCTTTCTTT CASSPGTQTEAFF NA NA TRBJ1-1 TRBV11-3
TGTGCCACCAGTGCCCGGACAGGGGCCACCGGGGAGCTGTTTTTT CATSARTGATGELFF NA TRBD1 TRBJ2-2 TRBV24-1
TGTGCCAGCAGCCGTCAAGGCGGGGACTACACAGATACGCAGTATTTT CASSRQGGDYTDTQYF few TRBD2 TRBJ2-3 TRBV5-4
TGTGCCAGTAATGATGACAGGGGAATAAACTATGGCTACACCTTC CASNDDRGINYGYTF NA TRBD1 TRBJ1-2 TRBV19
TGTGCCAGCAGGGAGAAGGCAAGGGAAAAACTGTTTTTT CASREKAREKLFF NA NA TRBJ1-4 TRBV6-5
TGTGCCAGCAGTTTTGGGACAGGGTATTTGCGGCAGTTCTTC CASSFGTGYLRQFF NA TRBD1 TRBJ2-1 TRBV27
TGTGCCAGCAGCCTAGGCGGAGGGGACTATGGCTACACCTTC CASSLGGGDYGYTF NA NA TRBJ1-2 TRBV3-1/TRBV3-2
TGTGCCAGCAGCTTGGGAGGGGGACCTGGAAACACCATATATTTT CASSLGGGPGNTIYF NA NA TRBJ1-3 TRBV6-5
TGTGCCAGCAGTCCTTCCTACTCGGACAGCTTGTGGGTCGGGGAGCTGTTTTTT CASSPSYSDSLWVGELFF NA NA TRBJ2-2 TRBV28
TGCAGCGTTACAGGGGGCACGAAAACTGAAGCTTTCTTT CSVTGGTKTEAFF NA TRBD1 TRBJ1-1 TRBV29-1
TGTGCCAGCAGCCGTACTGGGGACATCCTCTACGAGCAGTACTTC CASSRTGDILYEQYF NA NA TRBJ2-7 TRBV7-2
TGTGCCAGCAGTCGATCCGGGACAGGTCCCCGTGAAGCTTTCTTT CASSRSGTGPREAFF NA TRBD1 TRBJ1-1 TRBV6-6
TGTGCCAGCAGCCAAATGAATGCGGAGACCCAGTACTTC CASSQMNAETQYF NA NA TRBJ2-5 TRBV3-1/TRBV3-2
TGTGCCAGCAGCTTGTCATGGAGCACTGAAGCTTTCTTT CASSLSWSTEAFF NA NA TRBJ1-1 TRBV5-6
TGTGCCAGCTCCCCGGACAGGGGGCATGGCTACACCTTC CASSPDRGHGYTF NA TRBD1 TRBJ1-2 TRBV18
TGTGCCATCAGTGTTCTGGGAGAAGAGCAGTACTTC CAISVLGEEQYF NA NA TRBJ2-7 TRBV10-3
TGCGCCAGCAGCTCTTCCGGGACAGGGGAAGAGACCCAGTACTTC CASSSSGTGEETQYF NA TRBD1 TRBJ2-5 TRBV5-1
TGTGCCACCGGACAGGGGTATCCCAGAGACTCAGATACGCAGTATTTT CATGQGYPRDSDTQYF NA TRBD1 TRBJ2-3 TRBV15
TGTGCCAGCAGCAGGGGGAGCTCCTATAATTCACCCCTCCACTTT CASSRGSSYNSPLHF NA NA TRBJ1-6 TRBV11-2
TGCGCCAGCGGCCCACCCCAGGGGGGATTCTATGGCTACACCTTC CASGPPQGGFYGYTF NA TRBD1 TRBJ1-2 TRBV5-1
TGTGCCAGCAGTCCGGGAGGCAACTATGGCTACACCTTC CASSPGGNYGYTF few NA TRBJ1-2 TRBV28
TGCGCCAGCAGTGAGGACAGTAACTATGGCTACACCTTC CASSEDSNYGYTF NA NA TRBJ1-2 TRBV10-1
TGTGCCATCAGTGCTAGGACAGCGTACCAAGAGACCCAGTACTTC CAISARTAYQETQYF NA NA TRBJ2-5 TRBV10-3
TGTGCCAGCAGTTACGGGACAGGACCCTATGGCTACACCTTC CASSYGTGPYGYTF NA TRBD1 TRBJ1-2 TRBV6-2/TRBV6-3
TGTGCCAGCAGCTCCCGGACAGGGCGGGAGACCCAGTACTTC CASSSRTGRETQYF NA TRBD1 TRBJ2-5 TRBV11-2
TGCGCCAGCAGCTTGGCCGGGACAGGGATCGACGAGCAGTACTTC CASSLAGTGIDEQYF NA TRBD1 TRBJ2-7 TRBV5-1
TGCGCCAGCACTCTCCACTATGAGCAGTTCTTC CASTLHYEQFF NA NA TRBJ2-1 TRBV10-2
TGTGCCAGCAGCCCACAACTAGCCCAGTTTGAGCAGTTCTTC CASSPQLAQFEQFF NA NA TRBJ2-1 TRBV9
TGTGCCAGCAGTGACCCAGGGGGAGTCTATGGCTACACCTTC CASSDPGGVYGYTF NA TRBD1 TRBJ1-2 TRBV25-1
TGCGCCAGCAGCCAGGACAGGGAGAACGGGGAGCTGTTTTTT CASSQDRENGELFF NA TRBD1 TRBJ2-2 TRBV5-1
TGTGCCAGCTCACCCTCGACAGGGGATGGCTACACCTTC CASSPSTGDGYTF NA TRBD1 TRBJ1-2 TRBV18
TGCAGCGTTTACACTACAGGGAACTATGGCTACACCTTC CSVYTTGNYGYTF NA NA TRBJ1-2 TRBV29-1
TGTGCCAGCAGCGTAGGTCTATCCGACGAGCAGTACTTC CASSVGLSDEQYF NA NA TRBJ2-7 TRBV9
TGCGCCAGCAGCTCCCGGGACAGGGGCACAGATACGCAGTATTTT CASSSRDRGTDTQYF NA TRBD1 TRBJ2-3 TRBV5-1
TGTGCCAGCAGCGTGACAGGGACGCACCGCACAGATACGCAGTATTTT CASSVTGTHRTDTQYF NA TRBD1 TRBJ2-3 TRBV9
TGTGCCAGCAGTGAAGGGGGGGTCTACGAGCAGTACTTC CASSEGGVYEQYF NA NA TRBJ2-7 TRBV6-1
TGTGCCACCACGACAGGTTTCTCTAATTCACCCCTCCACTTT CATTTGFSNSPLHF NA NA TRBJ1-6 TRBV6-5